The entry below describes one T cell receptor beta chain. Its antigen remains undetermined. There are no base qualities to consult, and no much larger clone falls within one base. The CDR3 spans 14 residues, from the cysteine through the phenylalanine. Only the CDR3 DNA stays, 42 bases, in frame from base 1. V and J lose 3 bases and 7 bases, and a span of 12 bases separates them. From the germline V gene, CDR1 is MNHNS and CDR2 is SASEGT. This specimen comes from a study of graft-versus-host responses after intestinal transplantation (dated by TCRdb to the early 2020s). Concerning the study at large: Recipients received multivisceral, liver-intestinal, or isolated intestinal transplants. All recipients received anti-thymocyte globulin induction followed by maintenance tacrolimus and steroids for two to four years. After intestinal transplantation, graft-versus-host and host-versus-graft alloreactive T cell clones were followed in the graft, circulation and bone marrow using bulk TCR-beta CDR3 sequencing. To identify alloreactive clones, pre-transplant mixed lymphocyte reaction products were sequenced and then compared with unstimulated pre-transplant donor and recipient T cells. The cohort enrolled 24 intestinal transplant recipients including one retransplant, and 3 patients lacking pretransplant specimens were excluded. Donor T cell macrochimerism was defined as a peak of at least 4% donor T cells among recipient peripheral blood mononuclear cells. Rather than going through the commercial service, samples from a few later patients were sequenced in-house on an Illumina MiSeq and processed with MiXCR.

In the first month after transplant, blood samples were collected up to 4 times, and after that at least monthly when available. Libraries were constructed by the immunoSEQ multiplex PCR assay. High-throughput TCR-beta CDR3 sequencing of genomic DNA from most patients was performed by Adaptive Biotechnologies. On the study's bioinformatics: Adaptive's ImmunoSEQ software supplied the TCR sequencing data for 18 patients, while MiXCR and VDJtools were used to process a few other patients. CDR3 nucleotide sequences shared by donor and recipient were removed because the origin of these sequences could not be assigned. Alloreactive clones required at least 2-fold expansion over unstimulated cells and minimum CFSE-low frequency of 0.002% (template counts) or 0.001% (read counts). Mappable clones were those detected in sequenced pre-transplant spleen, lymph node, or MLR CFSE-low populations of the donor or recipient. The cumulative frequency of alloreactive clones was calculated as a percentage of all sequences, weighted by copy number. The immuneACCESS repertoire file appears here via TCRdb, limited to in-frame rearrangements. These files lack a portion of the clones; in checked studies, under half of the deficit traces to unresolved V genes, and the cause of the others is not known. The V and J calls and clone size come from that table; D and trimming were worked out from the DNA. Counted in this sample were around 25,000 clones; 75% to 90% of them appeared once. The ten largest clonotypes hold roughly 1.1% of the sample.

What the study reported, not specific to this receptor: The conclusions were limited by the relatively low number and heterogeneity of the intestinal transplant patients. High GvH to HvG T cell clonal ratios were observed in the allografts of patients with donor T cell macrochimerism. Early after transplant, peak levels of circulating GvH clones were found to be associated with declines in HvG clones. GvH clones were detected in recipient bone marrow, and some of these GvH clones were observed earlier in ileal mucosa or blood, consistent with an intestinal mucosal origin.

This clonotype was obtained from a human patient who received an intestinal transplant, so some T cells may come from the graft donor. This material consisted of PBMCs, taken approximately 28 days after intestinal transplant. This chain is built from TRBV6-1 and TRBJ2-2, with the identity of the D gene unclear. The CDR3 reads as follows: CASSDYPVGGELFF. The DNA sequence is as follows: TGTGCCAGCAGTGATTACCCTGTTGGCGGGGAGCTGTTTTTT.